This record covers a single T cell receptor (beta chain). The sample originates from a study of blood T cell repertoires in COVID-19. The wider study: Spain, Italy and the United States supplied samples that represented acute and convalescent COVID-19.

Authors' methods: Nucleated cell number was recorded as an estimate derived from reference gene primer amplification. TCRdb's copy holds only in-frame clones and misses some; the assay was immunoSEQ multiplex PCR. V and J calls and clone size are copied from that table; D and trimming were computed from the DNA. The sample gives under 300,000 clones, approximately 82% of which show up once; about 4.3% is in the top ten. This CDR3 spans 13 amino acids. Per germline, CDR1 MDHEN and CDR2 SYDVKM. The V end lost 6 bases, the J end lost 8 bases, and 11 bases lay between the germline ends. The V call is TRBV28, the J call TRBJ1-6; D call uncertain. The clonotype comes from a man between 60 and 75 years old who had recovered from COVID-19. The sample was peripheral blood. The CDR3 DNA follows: TGTGCCAGCAGCGGGAATTTGCATTCACCCCTCCACTTT. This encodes CASSGNLHSPLHF. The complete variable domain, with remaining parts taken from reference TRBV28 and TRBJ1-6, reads DVKVTQSSRYLVKRTGEKVFLECVQDMDHENMFWYRQDPGLGLRLIYFSYDVKMKEKGDIPEGYSVSREKKERFSLILESASTNQTSMYLCASSGNLHSPLHFGNGTRLTVT.